This is a list of T cell receptor beta chains from one sample in a study of cytomegalovirus exposure and HLA in healthy donors. Assay: immunoSEQ multiplex PCR; the TCRdb copy retains only in-frame clones and omits some. In the table there are around 150,000 clones, approximately 80% of which are singletons. The material sequenced was PBMCs. The receptor set was obtained from a man aged 25-40 years in good health and CMV-seronegative. The CDR3 runs from the conserved cysteine through the conserved F or W. Fields, in order: clone size, V gene, J gene, CDR3 protein. Clone size, where shown, is once, few, many, or a class for clones that have expanded.

clone size: -
V gene: TRBV2
J gene: TRBJ1-2
CDR3 protein: CASSASGGVYGYTF

clone size: -
V gene: TRBV6-5
J gene: TRBJ2-7
CDR3 protein: CASRESTGIDEQYF

clone size: -
V gene: TRBV27
J gene: TRBJ2-3
CDR3 protein: CASSPEVALHSFTQYF

clone size: -
V gene: TRBV9
J gene: TRBJ1-3
CDR3 protein: CASSVGGQMGNTIYF

clone size: -
V gene: TRBV7-7
J gene: TRBJ2-2
CDR3 protein: CASSSLAERTGELFF

clone size: once
V gene: TRBV10-3
J gene: TRBJ2-7
CDR3 protein: CAVDREGEQYF

clone size: -
V gene: TRBV9
J gene: TRBJ1-1
CDR3 protein: CASSGQGRVEAFF

clone size: -
V gene: TRBV27
J gene: TRBJ2-5
CDR3 protein: CASSFRTGRETQYF

clone size: -
V gene: TRBV4-3
J gene: TRBJ1-1
CDR3 protein: CASSQEVVAGVITEAFF

clone size: -
V gene: TRBV30
J gene: TRBJ1-1
CDR3 protein: CAWAGSGTGGAEAFF

clone size: -
V gene: TRBV28
J gene: TRBJ1-1
CDR3 protein: CASSSQGARSPEAFF

clone size: few
V gene: TRBV28
J gene: TRBJ2-7
CDR3 protein: CASSLSVPAGEQYF

clone size: -
V gene: TRBV5-4
J gene: TRBJ2-2
CDR3 protein: CASSPGTSGQNTGELFF

clone size: -
V gene: TRBV7-2
J gene: TRBJ1-6
CDR3 protein: CASSSNQDSPLHF

clone size: -
V gene: TRBV9
J gene: TRBJ2-3
CDR3 protein: CASSAPSGADTDTQYF

clone size: -
V gene: TRBV2
J gene: TRBJ2-3
CDR3 protein: CASSFLTGGDTQYF

clone size: -
V gene: TRBV7-9
J gene: TRBJ1-1
CDR3 protein: CSSSLMTAEAFF

clone size: few
V gene: TRBV4-1
J gene: TRBJ2-1
CDR3 protein: CASSRKPGQGSIEQFF

clone size: -
V gene: TRBV13
J gene: TRBJ2-5
CDR3 protein: CASSFKTGLQETQYF

clone size: -
V gene: TRBV5-1
J gene: TRBJ2-1
CDR3 protein: CASSLTIAGPYNEQFF

clone size: -
V gene: TRBV25-1
J gene: TRBJ1-1
CDR3 protein: CASTRSTNLGEAFF

clone size: many
V gene: TRBV6-6
J gene: TRBJ2-7
CDR3 protein: CASSYRQGASTYEQYF

clone size: -
V gene: TRBV7-9
J gene: TRBJ1-5
CDR3 protein: CASSPNDRGPQPQHF

clone size: -
V gene: TRBV18
J gene: TRBJ2-1
CDR3 protein: CASSPPLGGAGGDEQFF

clone size: -
V gene: TRBV5-5
J gene: TRBJ2-7
CDR3 protein: CASSPWTSYEQYF

clone size: -
V gene: TRBV2
J gene: TRBJ2-1
CDR3 protein: CASSPLRTSGHNEQFF

clone size: few
V gene: TRBV4-1
J gene: TRBJ1-3
CDR3 protein: CASIGTDYSGNTIYF

clone size: -
V gene: TRBV18
J gene: TRBJ2-3
CDR3 protein: CASSGLAGADTQYF

clone size: -
V gene: TRBV9
J gene: TRBJ2-7
CDR3 protein: CASSPTGSSYEQYF

clone size: -
V gene: TRBV29-1
J gene: TRBJ2-1
CDR3 protein: CSVGGDGYNEQFF

clone size: once
V gene: TRBV5-4
J gene: TRBJ1-1
CDR3 protein: CASSRAGQGWDTEAFF

clone size: -
V gene: TRBV15
J gene: TRBJ2-2
CDR3 protein: CATSRDLASGNTGELFF

clone size: -
V gene: TRBV5-6
J gene: TRBJ1-2
CDR3 protein: CASSLGQTFNYGYTF

clone size: -
V gene: TRBV7-9
J gene: TRBJ1-2
CDR3 protein: CASNRQDPLGGYTF

clone size: -
V gene: TRBV9
J gene: TRBJ2-7
CDR3 protein: CASSLSGHLYEQYF

clone size: -
V gene: TRBV27
J gene: TRBJ2-2
CDR3 protein: CASSSGTGELFF

clone size: -
V gene: TRBV6-6
J gene: TRBJ2-7
CDR3 protein: CASSYSPDMYEQYF

clone size: -
V gene: TRBV6-5
J gene: TRBJ1-1
CDR3 protein: CASSYSWTGNTEAFF

clone size: -
V gene: TRBV11-2
J gene: TRBJ2-1
CDR3 protein: CASSLDRGHNEQFF

clone size: -
V gene: TRBV7-9
J gene: TRBJ2-2
CDR3 protein: CASSFGASTGNTGELFF

clone size: -
V gene: TRBV28
J gene: TRBJ1-1
CDR3 protein: CASSLVWGRGRSEAFF

clone size: few
V gene: TRBV29-1
J gene: TRBJ2-5
CDR3 protein: CSVAGIPPEGETQYF

clone size: -
V gene: TRBV20-1
J gene: TRBJ1-1
CDR3 protein: CSARGVNRAFF

clone size: -
V gene: TRBV7-2
J gene: TRBJ1-2
CDR3 protein: CASSLEGSAIRGGYTF

clone size: -
V gene: TRBV19
J gene: TRBJ1-1
CDR3 protein: CASSNGLQGTNTEAFF

clone size: -
V gene: TRBV28
J gene: TRBJ2-5
CDR3 protein: CASSRGSQETQYF